What follows is one TCR beta chain and its context. The data stem from a study of cytomegalovirus exposure and HLA in healthy donors. PCR primers comprised 60 Vbeta and 13 Jbeta primers. Some clones are missing from TCRdb's copy, which holds only in-frame ones; the method was immunoSEQ multiplex PCR. The sample table sets out about 110,000 clones. Material: PBMCs. The TCR originated in a man aged 35 to 55 in good health and CMV-seropositive.

CDR3 sequence reads: CASSPAWGGSSYEQYF. The CDR3 nucleotides read TGTGCCAGCAGCCCAGCGTGGGGGGGGAGCTCCTACGAGCAGTACTTC. V and J are TRBV4-2 and TRBJ2-7; the match to TRBD2 covers 7 bases. The ends lost 4 bases at V and 0 bases at J; junction bases unmatched: 9. CDR1 is LGHNA, CDR2 YNFKEQ, per germline. This CDR3 is built from 16 residues.